The 3 T cell receptor beta chains presented below share a single source sample, sequenced in a study of cytomegalovirus exposure and HLA in healthy donors. Both 60 Vbeta primers and 13 Jbeta primers went into the PCR. This table comes from immunoSEQ multiplex PCR, and its TCRdb copy is limited to in-frame clones, with some not included. This sample has under 200,000 clones, with approximately 67% found just once. Input material: PBMCs. The source is a man in his forties in good health and CMV-seronegative.

This chain links TRBV4-3 with TRBJ2-1; tentative D call: TRBD2 (6 bases). CDR3 length: 14 amino acids. Germline assignment: CDR1 LGHNA and CDR2 YSLEER. Trimming left V 8 bases short and J 8 bases short, with 19 bases between. CDR3 DNA sequence: TGCGCCAGCGCCGGGGGACGGGGCGGTTATGAGCAGTTCTTC. This gives the protein CASAGGRGGYEQFF.

The gene calls are TRBV28 and TRBJ1-4; D gene uncertain. The germline V and J ends were trimmed by 1 base and 8 bases, with 5 bases remaining between them. Germline CDR1 and CDR2: MDHEN and SYDVKM. This CDR3 region has 12 residues. The CDR3: CASSLLAEKLFF. CDR3 DNA sequence: TGTGCCAGCAGTTTATTGGCAGAAAAACTGTTTTTT. The whole variable domain, filled in from reference TRBV28 and TRBJ1-4, reads DVKVTQSSRYLVKRTGEKVFLECVQDMDHENMFWYRQDPGLGLRLIYFSYDVKMKEKGDIPEGYSVSREKKERFSLILESASTNQTSMYLCASSLLAEKLFFGSGTQLSVL.

This clone has a handful of counts. The V gene is TRBV5-1, the J gene TRBJ2-1, with D hard to call. The CDR3 contains 14 residues. Germline V gives CDR1 SGHRS, CDR2 YFSETQ. With 0 bases removed from V and 3 bases from J, the gap between germline ends came to 7 bases. In DNA, the CDR3 is TGCGCCAGCAGCTTGGGTCAGATCTACAATGAGCAGTTCTTC. Encoded protein: CASSLGQIYNEQFF.